The sequence of this T cell receptor beta chain was determined in a study of blood T cell repertoires in COVID-19. At the level of the study: Whether acute or convalescent, the COVID-19 samples came from the United States, Italy and Spain. T cells, B-cell-depleted T cells, or PBMCs provided the cDNA or gDNA that served as material.

Produced via immunoSEQ multiplex PCR; TCRdb's table is partial and in-frame only. The data contain 130,000 to 150,000 clones, about 85% of them seen just once; the ten biggest clones take up roughly two fifths. The CDR3 is made up of 15 amino acids. Looked up from germline, CDR1 is GTSNPN and CDR2 is SVGIG (reference sequence). Deletions cut 0 bases from V and 0 bases from J, with 11 bases between. The chain combines TRBV30 with TRBJ1-1, with a tentative D call TRBD1 (5 bases). The origin of this receptor is a human donor in a cohort sampled during active COVID-19. The sample consisted of peripheral blood. Here the CDR3 reads CAWSVRQFMNTEAFF. CDR3 DNA: TGTGCCTGGAGTGTTCGACAGTTTATGAACACTGAAGCTTTCTTT.